This passage covers 14 T cell receptor beta chains from one sample sequenced in a study of prognosis after radiotherapy for stage I lung cancer. CDR3 of TCR beta was amplified from genomic DNA via a two-round multiplex PCR. The use of primers specific to each TRBV and TRBJ gene characterized first-round PCR. TCRdb passed the multiplex PCR reads through MiXCR, listing each CDR3 protein once. The data show around 60,000 distinct CDR3 sequences, with more than 20% seen just once and 7.5% held by the top ten. Source: PBMCs, taken before or after stereotactic body radiation therapy (not recorded which). Receptors were obtained from a donor older than 45 with non-small cell lung cancer.

Regarding this clonotype: This likely reflects a read error, since a far larger clone is one base away. This rearrangement joins TRBV6-4 to TRBJ2-1, with a possible D match to TRBD2 (6 bases). Germline assignment: CDR1 MRHNA and CDR2 SNTAGT. Trimming removed 8 bases from V and 4 bases from J, with 18 bases in between. This CDR3 has 15 amino acids. The CDR3: CASSTAGRQYNEQFF. The CDR3 bases are TGTGCCAGCTCCACCGCGGGACGGCAATACAATGAGCAGTTCTTC.

This clonotype was seen many times. The CDR3 sequence: CATSDQTSGLGETQYF. The CDR3 nucleotides are TGTGCCACCAGTGACCAGACTAGCGGTCTGGGAGAGACCCAGTACTTC. This chain uses TRBV24-1 with TRBJ2-5; 9 nucleotides line up with TRBD2. J gave up 4 bases and V 4 bases, and 9 bases lay outside the gene matches. Germline V CDR1 and CDR2: KGHDR, SFDVKD. CDR3 length: 16 residues.

This clonotype was counted ten times or more. V and J are TRBV6-2 or TRBV6-3 and TRBJ1-4; no definite D call. The CDR3 covers 15 residues. Germline CDR1 and CDR2: MNHEY and SVGEGT. V lost 2 bases and J 2 bases, leaving 9 bases between the germline ends. The CDR3 protein is CASSYVLGTNEKLFF. The CDR3 DNA reads TGTGCCAGCAGTTACGTTTTGGGGACTAATGAAAAACTGTTTTTT.

This clonotype appeared many times. The chain carries TRBV29-1 and TRBJ1-3; weak D call: TRBD1 (6 bases). The CDR3 is 14 amino acids. Per the germline V gene, CDR1 is SQVTM and CDR2 is ANQGSEA. V was cut by 1 base and J by 2 bases, with 9 bases left in between. The CDR3 reads CSVEVRGTGNTIYF. CDR3 nucleotide sequence: TGCAGCGTTGAAGTGAGGGGGACTGGAAACACCATATATTTT. Combining the CDR3 with reference TRBV29-1 and TRBJ1-3 gives the whole variable domain SAVISQKPSRDICQRGTSLTIQCQVDSQVTMMFWYRQQPGQSLTLIATANQGSEATYESGFVIDKFPISRPNLTFSTLTVSNMSPEDSSIYLCSVEVRGTGNTIYFGEGSWLTVV.

This clonotype was counted ten times or more. V is TRBV6-1 and J is TRBJ1-1; D is unresolved. The CDR3 runs to 13 residues. The V gene lost 0 bases and the J gene lost 4 bases, with 6 bases spanning the gap. Germline V gives CDR1 MNHNS, CDR2 SASEGT. Here the CDR3 reads CASSEARSTEAFF. The CDR3 DNA sequence: TGTGCCAGCAGTGAAGCGAGGAGCACTGAAGCTTTCTTT.

This clonotype was detected many times. J is TRBJ2-3 and V is TRBV20-1; D call uncertain. The V end was cut by 1 base, the J end by 6 bases, with 14 bases between. Germline-derived CDR1 and CDR2 are DFQATT and SNEGSKA (reference sequence). CDR3 size: 14 residues. The CDR3 loop reads CSARGPGVADTQYF. CDR3 in DNA: TGCAGTGCTAGAGGTCCGGGCGTAGCCGATACGCAGTATTTT.

Many counts were recorded for this clonotype. The chain couples TRBV6-1 to TRBJ1-1, with TRBD1 identical over 7 bases. The CDR3 extends over 15 amino acids. The germline gives CDR1 MNHNS, CDR2 SASEGT. V lost 5 bases to trimming and J lost 0 bases; unmatched junction nucleotides: 6. CDR3 region: CASSPGQELNTEAFF. Written as DNA, the CDR3 is TGTGCCAGCAGTCCAGGACAGGAGTTGAACACTGAAGCTTTCTTT.

This clonotype has ten or more counts. The chain joins TRBV4-1 to TRBJ2-1, with D perhaps matching TRBD1 (6 bases). This CDR3 comprises 16 residues. V was pared by 0 bases and J by 8 bases, with 17 bases between. CDR1 is MGHRA, CDR2 YSYEKL, per germline. The CDR3 bases are TGCGCCAGCAGCCAAGAAAAAGCAAACAGGGTTCATGAGCAGTTCTTC. Protein sequence: CASSQEKANRVHEQFF.

The chain joins TRBV6-2 or TRBV6-3 to TRBJ2-7; TRBD1 matches 8 bases. The CDR3 runs 14 residues. Germline V gene data show CDR1 as MNHEY and CDR2 as SVGEGT. V lost 6 bases and J lost 4; bases outside the gene matches: 8. CDR3 DNA: TGTGCCAGCAGGAGGGACAGGAGATCATACGAGCAGTACTTC. Its protein product is CASRRDRRSYEQYF.

This clonotype was counted many times. This chain connects TRBV28 to TRBJ1-3; tentative D call: TRBD1 (6 bases). The CDR3 totals 14 residues. Deletions cut 3 bases from V and 5 bases from J, with 11 bases between. Germline V gene lookup returns CDR1 MDHEN and CDR2 SYDVKM. The CDR3, as DNA: TGTGCCAGCAGTTTTACGGGGGGCCGAAACACCATATATTTT. Residues: CASSFTGGRNTIYF.

This clonotype was observed at least ten times. The CDR3 sequence: CASSDTGSYEQYF. Here the CDR3 DNA reads TGCGCCAGCAGCGACACAGGCTCCTACGAGCAGTACTTC. V usage is TRBV5-1 and J usage is TRBJ2-7; maybe TRBD1 (5 bases). CDR3 size: 13 residues. Trimming took 4 bases from V and 0 from J, leaving 8 bases between them. CDR1 and CDR2 from the germline V gene are SGHRS and YFSETQ.

This clonotype was seen more than once but under ten times. CDR3 region: CASSGGTGYDQPQHF. CDR3 bases: TGTGCCAGCAGTGGAGGGACAGGGTACGACCAGCCCCAGCATTTT. This rearrangement joins TRBV6-1 to TRBJ1-5; 9 bases match TRBD1. The CDR3 extends over 15 amino acids. Trimming cost V 4 bases and J 7 bases; bases outside gene matches: 8. CDR1 is MNHNS, CDR2 SASEGT, per germline.

This clonotype occurred many times. CDR3 bases: TGTGCCACCGTAGGACTAGCGGCTTCCGGGGAGCTGTTTTTT. Protein: CATVGLAASGELFF. This rearrangement joins TRBV12-3 or TRBV12-4 to TRBJ2-2; 10 bases line up with TRBD2. The V gene end was trimmed by 10 bases and the J gene end by 6 bases; junction bases not matched to a gene: 8. CDR3 size: 14 residues.

This clonotype was seen at least ten times. The chain combines TRBV28 with TRBJ1-1, with a possible D match to TRBD1 (5 bases). This CDR3 has 15 residues. Germline V gene data show CDR1 as MDHEN and CDR2 as SYDVKM. The ends were cut back, 3 bases at V and 4 bases at J, with 15 bases in the middle. CDR3 in amino acids: CASSFAGRGGTEAFF. The CDR3 DNA reads as TGTGCCAGCAGTTTTGCGGGGCGAGGCGGCACTGAAGCTTTCTTT. The entire variable domain, with the rest obtained from reference TRBV28 and TRBJ1-1, is as follows: DVKVTQSSRYLVKRTGEKVFLECVQDMDHENMFWYRQDPGLGLRLIYFSYDVKMKEKGDIPEGYSVSREKKERFSLILESASTNQTSMYLCASSFAGRGGTEAFFGQGTRLTVV.